This T cell receptor (beta chain) derives from a study of breast tumors, draining lymph nodes, adjacent tissues (dated by TCRdb to the mid-2010s). Study-level background: In breast cancer patients, the study compared the TCR beta repertoires of tumor, adjacent nontumor tissue and axillary lymph nodes. In human breast cancer, the study set out to evaluate how tumor, surrounding tissue and draining lymph node repertoires relate to one another and whether T cells may move between these sites.

Sequenced using an Illumina HiSeq 2000. TCR beta chain libraries were generated through multiplex PCR amplification. The amplified TCR beta chain products were analyzed by high-throughput sequencing. The raw public reads went through TCRdb reprocessing: fastp at Q25, MiXCR clone calling, in-frame beta chains kept. Rows are combined by CDR3 protein, so each entry shows the most common genes and DNA. This sample lists about 140,000 distinct CDR3 sequences; less than 35% were detected once. The ten largest clonotypes hold approximately 2.2% of the sample. Points the paper makes about the study in general: The study presented the conclusion that tumor T cells originate in lymph nodes as consistent with a hypothesis, not as something directly demonstrated. Tumors showed preferential V and J gene usage, and their T-cell repertoire diversity fell below that of lymph nodes yet above that of nontumor tissue. The similarity between tumor and nontumor tissue repertoires was significantly greater in luminal-like breast cancer than in basal-like breast cancer. A scenario in which most tumor T cells derive from the lymph node and then expand within tumor tissue was judged to be consistent with the data.

Lymph node samples came from the axillary draining lymph nodes of breast cancer patients. On this clonotype itself: Its antigen target is currently unknown. There are no base qualities to consult, and no much larger clone falls within one base.

The clonotype comes from a female donor with breast cancer. Some clones in this sample may be carry-over from other donors' samples. The specimen sequenced was axillary lymph node tissue.

Here is the DNA: TGCAGTTTGAAGGACAACTACGAGCAGTACTTC. Its amino acids are CSLKDNYEQYF. The V gene is TRBV20-1 and the J gene is TRBJ2-7; TRBD1 is a possible D gene, resting on 5 matching bases. The CDR3 spans 11 residues, from the cysteine through the phenylalanine. Of the read, only the CDR3 DNA is kept; its 33 bases are in frame from base 1. The CDR1 and CDR2 encoded by the germline V gene (reference sequence) are DFQATT and SNEGSKA. V loses 8 bases of germline sequence and J loses 3 bases, and the interval between the two ends is 11 bases.